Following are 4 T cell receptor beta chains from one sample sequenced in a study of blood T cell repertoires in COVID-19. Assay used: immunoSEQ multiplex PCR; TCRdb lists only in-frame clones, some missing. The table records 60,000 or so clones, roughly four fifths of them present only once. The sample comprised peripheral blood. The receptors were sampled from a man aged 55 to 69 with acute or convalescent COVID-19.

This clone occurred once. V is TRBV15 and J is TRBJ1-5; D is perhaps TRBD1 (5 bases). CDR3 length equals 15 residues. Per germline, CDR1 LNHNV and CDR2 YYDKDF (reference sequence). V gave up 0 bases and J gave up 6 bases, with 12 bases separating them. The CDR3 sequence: CATSRDKGLGQPQHF. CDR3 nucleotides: TGTGCCACCAGCAGAGATAAGGGGTTGGGTCAGCCCCAGCATTTT.

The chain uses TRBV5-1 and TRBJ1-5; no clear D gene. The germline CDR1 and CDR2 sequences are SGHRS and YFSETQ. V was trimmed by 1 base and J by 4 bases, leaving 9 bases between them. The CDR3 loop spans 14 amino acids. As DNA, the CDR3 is TGCGCCAGCAGCTTGAGCGGGGTTAATCAGCCCCAGCATTTT. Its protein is CASSLSGVNQPQHF.

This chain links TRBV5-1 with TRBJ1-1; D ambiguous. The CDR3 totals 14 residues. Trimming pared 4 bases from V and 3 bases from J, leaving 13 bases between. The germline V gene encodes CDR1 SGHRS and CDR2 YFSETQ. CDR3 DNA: TGCGCCAGCAGCCCTCGCGGAAAGGACACTGAAGCTTTCTTT. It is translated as CASSPRGKDTEAFF.

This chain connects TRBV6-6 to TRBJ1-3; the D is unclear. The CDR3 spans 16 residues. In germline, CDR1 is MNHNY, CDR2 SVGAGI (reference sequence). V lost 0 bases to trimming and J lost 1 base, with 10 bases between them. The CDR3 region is CASSYSRGPSGNTIYF. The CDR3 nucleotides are TGTGCCAGCAGTTACTCTCGGGGTCCTTCTGGAAACACCATATATTTT.